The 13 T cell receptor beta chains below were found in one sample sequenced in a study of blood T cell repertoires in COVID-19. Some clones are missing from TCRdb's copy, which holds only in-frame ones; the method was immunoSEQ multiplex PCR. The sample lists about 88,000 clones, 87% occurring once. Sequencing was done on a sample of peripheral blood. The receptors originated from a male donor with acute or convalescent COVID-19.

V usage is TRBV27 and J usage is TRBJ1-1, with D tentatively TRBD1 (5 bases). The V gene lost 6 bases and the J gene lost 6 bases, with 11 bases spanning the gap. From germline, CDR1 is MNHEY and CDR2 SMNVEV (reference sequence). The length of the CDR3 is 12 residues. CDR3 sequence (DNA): TGTGCCAGCAGACGACTAGGGGCTGAAGCTTTCTTT. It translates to CASRRLGAEAFF.

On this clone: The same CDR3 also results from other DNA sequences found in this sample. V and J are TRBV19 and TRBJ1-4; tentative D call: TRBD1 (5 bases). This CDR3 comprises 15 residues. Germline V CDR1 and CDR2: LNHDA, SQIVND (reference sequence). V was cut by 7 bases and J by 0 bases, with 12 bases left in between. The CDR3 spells CASNPTGATNEKLFF. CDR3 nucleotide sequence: TGTGCCAGTAACCCTACAGGTGCAACTAATGAAAAACTGTTTTTT.

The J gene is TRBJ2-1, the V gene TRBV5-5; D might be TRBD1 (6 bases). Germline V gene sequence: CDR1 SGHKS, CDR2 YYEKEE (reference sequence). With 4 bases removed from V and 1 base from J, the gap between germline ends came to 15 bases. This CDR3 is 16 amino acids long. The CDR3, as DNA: TGTGCCAGCAGCACGACCGGGACAAGTTCCTACAATGAGCAGTTCTTC. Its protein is CASSTTGTSSYNEQFF.

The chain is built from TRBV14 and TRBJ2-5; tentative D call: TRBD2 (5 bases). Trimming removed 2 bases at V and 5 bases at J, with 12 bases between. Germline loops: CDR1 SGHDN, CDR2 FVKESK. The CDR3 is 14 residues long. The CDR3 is CASSQPGLGETQYF. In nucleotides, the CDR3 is TGTGCCAGCAGCCAACCGGGGTTGGGGGAGACCCAGTACTTC.

CDR3 in amino acids: CASSEPGQVNTEAFF. CDR3 nucleotides: TGTGCCAGCAGTGAACCGGGACAGGTGAACACTGAAGCTTTCTTT. V gene TRBV6-1 combines with J gene TRBJ1-1; the match to TRBD1 covers 8 bases. The CDR3 runs to 15 residues. J was trimmed by 0 bases and V by 2 bases; bases with no gene match: 2. Germline assignment: CDR1 MNHNS and CDR2 SASEGT.

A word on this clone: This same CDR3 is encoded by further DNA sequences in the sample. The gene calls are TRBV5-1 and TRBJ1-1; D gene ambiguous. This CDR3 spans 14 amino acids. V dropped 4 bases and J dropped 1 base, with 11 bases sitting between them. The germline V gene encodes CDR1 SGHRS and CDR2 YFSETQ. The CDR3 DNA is TGCGCCAGCAGCCCCCAAACAGCGAACACTGAAGCTTTCTTT. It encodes CASSPQTANTEAFF.

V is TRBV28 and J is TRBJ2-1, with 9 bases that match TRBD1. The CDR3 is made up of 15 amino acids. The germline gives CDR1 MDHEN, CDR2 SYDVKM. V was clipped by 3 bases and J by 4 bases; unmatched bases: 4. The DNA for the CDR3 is TGTGCCAGCAGTTTTCGACAGGGGGTGTACAATGAGCAGTTCTTC. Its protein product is CASSFRQGVYNEQFF.

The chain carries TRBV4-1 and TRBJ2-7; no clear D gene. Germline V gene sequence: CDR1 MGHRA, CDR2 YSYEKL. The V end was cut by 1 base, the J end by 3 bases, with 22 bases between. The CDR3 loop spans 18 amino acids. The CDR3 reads CASSQGQAPLTAHYEQYF. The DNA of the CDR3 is TGCGCCAGCAGCCAAGGGCAGGCCCCACTCACAGCTCACTACGAGCAGTACTTC.

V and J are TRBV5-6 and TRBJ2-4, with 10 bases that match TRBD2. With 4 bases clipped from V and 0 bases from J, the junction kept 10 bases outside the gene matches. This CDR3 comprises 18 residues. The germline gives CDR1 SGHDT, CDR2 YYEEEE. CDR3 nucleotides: TGTGCCAGCAGCCGGACTAGCGGATCTTCGTCAGCCAAAAACATTCAGTACTTC. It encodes CASSRTSGSSSAKNIQYF.

CDR3 sequence (DNA): TGTGCCAGCTCACCTTCTAGCGGGGGGTGGACAGATACGCAGTATTTT. Amino acids: CASSPSSGGWTDTQYF. V gene TRBV18 combines with J gene TRBJ2-3, with 11 bases aligning to TRBD2. CDR1 KGHSH and CDR2 LQKENI come from the germline V gene. V trimming: 3 bases; J trimming: 3 bases; junction bases outside the gene matches: 5. The CDR3 loop spans 16 amino acids.

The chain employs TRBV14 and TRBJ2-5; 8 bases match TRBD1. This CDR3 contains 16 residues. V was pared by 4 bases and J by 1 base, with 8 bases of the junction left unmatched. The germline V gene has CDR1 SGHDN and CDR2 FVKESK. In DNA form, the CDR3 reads TGTGCCAGCAGCCTAGGACAGGGCCCTATCCAAGAGACCCAGTACTTC. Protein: CASSLGQGPIQETQYF. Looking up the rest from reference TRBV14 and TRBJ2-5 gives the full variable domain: EAGVTQFPSHSVIEKGQTVTLRCDPISGHDNLYWYRRVMGKEIKFLLHFVKESKQDESGMPNNRFLAERTGGTYSTLKVQPAELEDSGVYFCASSLGQGPIQETQYFGPGTRLLVL.

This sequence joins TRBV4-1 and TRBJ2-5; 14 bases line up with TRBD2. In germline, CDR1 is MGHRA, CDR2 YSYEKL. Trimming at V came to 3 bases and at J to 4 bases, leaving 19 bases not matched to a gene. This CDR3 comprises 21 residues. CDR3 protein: CASSHLLAGLAGGPDVETQYF. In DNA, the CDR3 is TGCGCCAGCAGCCACCTCCTCGCTGGACTAGCGGGGGGCCCCGACGTAGAGACCCAGTACTTC.

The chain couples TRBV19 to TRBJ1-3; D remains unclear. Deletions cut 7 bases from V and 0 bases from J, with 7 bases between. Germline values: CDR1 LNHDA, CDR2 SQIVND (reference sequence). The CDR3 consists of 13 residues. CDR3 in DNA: TGTGCCAGTACTCGGGGCTCTGGAAACACCATATATTTT. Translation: CASTRGSGNTIYF.